This T cell receptor (beta chain) was sequenced for a study of blood T cell repertoires in COVID-19. The wider study: Samples representing acute and convalescent COVID-19 were sourced from the United States, Italy and Spain. PBMCs, B-cell-depleted T cells, or T cells were the source of the cDNA or gDNA that made up the material.

The J segment lost 5 bases and the V segment lost 0 bases, leaving 6 bases of the junction unmatched. Germline CDR1 reads MNHEY; CDR2 reads SVGAGI. The length of the CDR3 is 15 residues. Method: immunoSEQ multiplex PCR; TCRdb's copy keeps in-frame clones and lacks some. The sample yields under 200,000 clones, over 75% seen once. Cohort assignment relied on participant-reported clinical history. Either two negative PCRs, clearance, or symptom resolution qualified Cohort 3 donors as recovered. Sequencing was performed on PBMCs or T cells enriched from blood (not recorded which). This receptor was taken from a man in his fifties or sixties who had recovered from COVID-19. The rearrangement links TRBV6-5 to TRBJ1-1; TRBD1 aligns across 7 bases. CDR3 in amino acids: CASSYSGDSRTEAFF. The CDR3 DNA sequence: TGTGCCAGCAGTTACTCCGGGGACAGCCGGACTGAAGCTTTCTTT.